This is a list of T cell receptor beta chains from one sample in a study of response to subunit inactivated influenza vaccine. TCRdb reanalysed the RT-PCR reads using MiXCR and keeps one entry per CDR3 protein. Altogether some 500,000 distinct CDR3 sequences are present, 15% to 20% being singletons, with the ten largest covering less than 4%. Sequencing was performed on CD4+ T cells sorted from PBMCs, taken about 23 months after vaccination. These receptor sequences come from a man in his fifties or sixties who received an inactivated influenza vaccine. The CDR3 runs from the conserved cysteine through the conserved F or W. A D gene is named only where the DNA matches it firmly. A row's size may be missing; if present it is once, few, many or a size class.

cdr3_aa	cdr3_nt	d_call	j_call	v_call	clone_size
CASSYRGRLGEQFF	TGTGCCAGCAGCTACAGGGGGCGATTGGGTGAGCAGTTCTTC	TRBD1	TRBJ2-1	TRBV6-5	few
CATRGPVGSYEQYF	TGTGCCACCCGAGGCCCGGTGGGATCCTACGAGCAGTACTTC	NA	TRBJ2-7	TRBV28	NA
CASSPNFRTGTEQYF	TGTGCCAGCAGCCCGAACTTCCGGACAGGGACCGAGCAGTACTTC	TRBD1	TRBJ2-7	TRBV3-1	NA
CASSLDGLWTF	TGTGCCAGCAGCTTAGACGGACTATGGACCTTC	NA	TRBJ1-2	TRBV7-8	NA
CASSWQGFGELFF	TGTGCCAGCAGCTGGCAGGGATTCGGGGAGCTGTTTTTT	NA	TRBJ2-2	TRBV7-3	few
CATSRIVTDTQYF	TGCGCCACCTCGAGAATAGTCACAGATACGCAGTATTTT	NA	TRBJ2-3	TRBV5-1	few
CASSQKQGSMNTEAFF	TGTGCCAGCAGCCAAAAACAGGGTTCGATGAACACTGAAGCTTTCTTT	NA	TRBJ1-1	TRBV3-1	few
CASSFRAVGTQYF	TGTGCCAGCAGTTTCAGGGCCGTTGGGACCCAGTACTTC	NA	TRBJ2-5	TRBV28	few
CASSRQIGETQYF	TGTGCCAGCAGCCGGCAGATTGGAGAGACCCAGTACTTC	NA	TRBJ2-5	TRBV4-2	NA
CASSFVGNYNSPLHF	TGCGCCAGCAGCTTCGTGGGGAATTACAATTCACCCCTCCACTTT	NA	TRBJ1-6	TRBV5-1	NA